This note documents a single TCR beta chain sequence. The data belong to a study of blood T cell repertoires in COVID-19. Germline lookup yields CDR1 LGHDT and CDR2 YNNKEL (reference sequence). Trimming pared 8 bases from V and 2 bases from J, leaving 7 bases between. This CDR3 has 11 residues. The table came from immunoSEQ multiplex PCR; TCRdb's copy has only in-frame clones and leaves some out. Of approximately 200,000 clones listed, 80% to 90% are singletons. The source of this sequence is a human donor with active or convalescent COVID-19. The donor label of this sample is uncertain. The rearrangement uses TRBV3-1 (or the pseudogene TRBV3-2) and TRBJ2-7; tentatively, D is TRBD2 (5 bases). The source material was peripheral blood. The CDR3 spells CASAGPYEQYF. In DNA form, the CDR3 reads TGTGCCAGCGCGGGTCCCTACGAGCAGTACTTC.